A single sample is the source of the 3 T cell receptor beta chains below, sequenced in a study of graft-versus-host responses after intestinal transplantation. Clones were sequenced by immunoSEQ multiplex PCR, and TCRdb holds only the in-frame ones, with some missing. The repertoire holds around 18,000 clones, approximately 95% seen once, with 0.65% to 1% in the top ten. This sample comprised PBMCs, obtained 23 days after intestinal transplant. The receptors were sampled from a human patient who received an intestinal transplant, so some T cells may come from the graft donor.

In its sample, this clone was seen once. The chain joins TRBV7-2 to TRBJ2-1, with 13 bases identical to TRBD2. Germline-derived CDR1 and CDR2 are SGHTA and FQGNSA. CDR3 size: 17 residues. Trimming removed 3 bases from V and 2 bases from J; junction bases left unmatched: 4. CDR3 coding DNA: TGTGCCAGCAGCTTGGGACTAGCGGGATTACCCTACAATGAGCAGTTCTTC. Translation: CASSLGLAGLPYNEQFF.

The chain uses TRBV4-2 and TRBJ2-5; D gene unclear. CDR1 is LGHNA, CDR2 YNFKEQ, per germline. CDR3 length: 15 amino acids. Trimming removed 0 bases from V and 5 bases from J, with 13 bases in between. The CDR3 bases are TGTGCCAGCAGCCAAGACGGTTTTTACACGGAGACCCAGTACTTC. It translates to CASSQDGFYTETQYF.

The rearrangement uses TRBV21-1 and TRBJ1-1; TRBD1, as called in the table, went unchecked against the DNA. TRBV21-1 is given as a pseudogene. This CDR3 has 16 residues. Here the CDR3 reads CASSKNGERLQGGAFF. The CDR3 DNA is TGTGCCAGCAGCAAAAATGGAGAACGCCTCCAGGGGGGAGCTTTCTTT.